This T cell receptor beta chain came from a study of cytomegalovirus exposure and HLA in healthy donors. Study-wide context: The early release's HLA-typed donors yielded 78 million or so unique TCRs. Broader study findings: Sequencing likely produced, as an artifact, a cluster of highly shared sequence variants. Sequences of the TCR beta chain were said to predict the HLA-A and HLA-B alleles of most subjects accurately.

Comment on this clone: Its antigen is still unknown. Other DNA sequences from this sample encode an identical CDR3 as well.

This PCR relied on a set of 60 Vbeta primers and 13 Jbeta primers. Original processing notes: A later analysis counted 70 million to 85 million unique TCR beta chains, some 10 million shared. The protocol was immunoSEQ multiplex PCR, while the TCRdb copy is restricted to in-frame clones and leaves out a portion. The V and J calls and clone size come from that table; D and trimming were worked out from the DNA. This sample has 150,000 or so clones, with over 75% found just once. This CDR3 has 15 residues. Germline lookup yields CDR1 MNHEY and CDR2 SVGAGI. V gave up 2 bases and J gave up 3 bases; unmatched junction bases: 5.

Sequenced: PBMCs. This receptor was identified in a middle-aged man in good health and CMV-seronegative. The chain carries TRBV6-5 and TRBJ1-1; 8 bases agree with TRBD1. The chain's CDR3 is CASSYVGQVDTEAFF. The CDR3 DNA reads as TGTGCCAGCAGTTACGTGGGACAGGTGGACACTGAAGCTTTCTTT.